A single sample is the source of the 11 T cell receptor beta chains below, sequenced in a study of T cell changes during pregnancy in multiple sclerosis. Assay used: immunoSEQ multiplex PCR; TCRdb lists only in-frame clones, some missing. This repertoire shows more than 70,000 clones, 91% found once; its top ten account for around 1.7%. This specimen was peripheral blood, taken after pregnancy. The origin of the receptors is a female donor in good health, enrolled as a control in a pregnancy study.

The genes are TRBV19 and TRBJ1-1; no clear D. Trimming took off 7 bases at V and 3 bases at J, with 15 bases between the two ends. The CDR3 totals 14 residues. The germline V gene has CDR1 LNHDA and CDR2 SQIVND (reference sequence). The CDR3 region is CASNNPPEDTEAFF. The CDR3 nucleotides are TGTGCCAGTAATAACCCCCCCGAGGACACTGAAGCTTTCTTT.

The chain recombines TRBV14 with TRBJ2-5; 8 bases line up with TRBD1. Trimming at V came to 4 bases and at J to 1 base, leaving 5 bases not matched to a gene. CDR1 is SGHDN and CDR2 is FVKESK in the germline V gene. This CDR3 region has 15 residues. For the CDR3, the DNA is TGTGCCAGCAGCCGGACAGGGTGGTCCCAAGAGACCCAGTACTTC. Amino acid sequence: CASSRTGWSQETQYF. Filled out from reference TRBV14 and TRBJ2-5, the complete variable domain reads EAGVTQFPSHSVIEKGQTVTLRCDPISGHDNLYWYRRVMGKEIKFLLHFVKESKQDESGMPNNRFLAERTGGTYSTLKVQPAELEDSGVYFCASSRTGWSQETQYFGPGTRLLVL.

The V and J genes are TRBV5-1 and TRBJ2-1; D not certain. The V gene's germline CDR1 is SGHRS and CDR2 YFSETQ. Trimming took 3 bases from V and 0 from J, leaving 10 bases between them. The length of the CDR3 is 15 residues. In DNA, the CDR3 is TGCGCCAGCAGCTCGACATCGAGCTCCTACAATGAGCAGTTCTTC. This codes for CASSSTSSSYNEQFF.

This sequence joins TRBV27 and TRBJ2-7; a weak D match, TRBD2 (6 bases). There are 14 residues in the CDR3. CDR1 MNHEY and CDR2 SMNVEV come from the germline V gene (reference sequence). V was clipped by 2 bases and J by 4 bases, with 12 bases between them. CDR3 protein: CASSLGGTFYEQYF. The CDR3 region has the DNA TGTGCCAGCAGTTTAGGTGGGACTTTTTACGAGCAGTACTTC.

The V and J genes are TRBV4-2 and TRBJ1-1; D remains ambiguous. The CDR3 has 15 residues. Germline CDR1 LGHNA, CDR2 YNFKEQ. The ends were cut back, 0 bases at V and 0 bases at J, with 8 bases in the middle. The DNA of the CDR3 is TGTGCCAGCAGCCAAGATCTCGGGGTGAACACTGAAGCTTTCTTT. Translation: CASSQDLGVNTEAFF.

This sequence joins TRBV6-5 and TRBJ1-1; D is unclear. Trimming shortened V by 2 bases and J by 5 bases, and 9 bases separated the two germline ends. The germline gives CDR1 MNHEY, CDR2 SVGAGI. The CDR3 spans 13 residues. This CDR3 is CASSYKGGTEAFF. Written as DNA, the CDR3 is TGTGCCAGCAGTTACAAGGGAGGGACTGAAGCTTTCTTT.

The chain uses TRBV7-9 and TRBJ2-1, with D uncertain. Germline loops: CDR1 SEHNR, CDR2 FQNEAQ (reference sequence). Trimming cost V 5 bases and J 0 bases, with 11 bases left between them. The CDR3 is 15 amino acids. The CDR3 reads CASSLRLSSYNEQFF. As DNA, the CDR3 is TGTGCCAGCAGCCTCAGGCTTAGCTCCTACAATGAGCAGTTCTTC.

Here the CDR3 DNA reads TGCGCCAGCAGCCGACTAGCGGGGGTGCAGACCTCCTACAATGAGCAGTTCTTC. It translates to CASSRLAGVQTSYNEQFF. This rearrangement joins TRBV5-1 to TRBJ2-1; 12 bases align to TRBD2. V trimming: 4 bases; J trimming: 0 bases; junction bases outside the gene matches: 8. CDR3 length: 18 residues. Germline V gene lookup returns CDR1 SGHRS and CDR2 YFSETQ.

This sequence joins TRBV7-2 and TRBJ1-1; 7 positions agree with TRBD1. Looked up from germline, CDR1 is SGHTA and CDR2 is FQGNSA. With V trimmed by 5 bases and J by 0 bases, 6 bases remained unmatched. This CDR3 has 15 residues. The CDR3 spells CASSRQGTMNTEAFF. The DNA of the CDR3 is TGTGCCAGCAGCCGACAGGGTACTATGAACACTGAAGCTTTCTTT.

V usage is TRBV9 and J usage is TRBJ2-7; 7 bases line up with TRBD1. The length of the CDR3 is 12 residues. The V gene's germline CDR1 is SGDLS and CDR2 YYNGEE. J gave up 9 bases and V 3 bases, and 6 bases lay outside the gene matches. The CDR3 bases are TGTGCCAGCAGCGAAGCAGGGGGATCGCAGTACTTC. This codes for CASSEAGGSQYF.

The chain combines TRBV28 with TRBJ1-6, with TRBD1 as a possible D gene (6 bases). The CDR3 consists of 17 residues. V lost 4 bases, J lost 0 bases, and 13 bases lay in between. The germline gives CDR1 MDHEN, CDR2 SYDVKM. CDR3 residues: CASSSRTVSSYNSPLHF. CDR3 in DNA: TGTGCCAGCAGTTCCAGGACAGTGAGCTCCTATAATTCACCCCTCCACTTT.